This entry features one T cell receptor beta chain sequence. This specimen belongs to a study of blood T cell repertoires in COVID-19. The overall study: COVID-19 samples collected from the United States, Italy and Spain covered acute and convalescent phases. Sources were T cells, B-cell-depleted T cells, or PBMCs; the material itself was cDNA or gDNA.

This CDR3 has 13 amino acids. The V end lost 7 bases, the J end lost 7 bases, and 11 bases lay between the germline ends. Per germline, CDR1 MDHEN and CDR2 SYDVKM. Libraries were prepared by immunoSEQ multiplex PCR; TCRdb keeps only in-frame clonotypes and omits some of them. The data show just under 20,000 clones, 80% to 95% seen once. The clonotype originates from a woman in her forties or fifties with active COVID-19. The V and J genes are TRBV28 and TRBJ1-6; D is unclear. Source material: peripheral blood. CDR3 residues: CASTATRNSPLHF. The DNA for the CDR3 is TGTGCCAGCACCGCAACCAGGAATTCACCCCTCCACTTT.